A single sample gave rise to the 24 T cell receptor beta chains below, sequenced in a study of T-cell reconstitution after alpha-beta-depleted transplantation in children. Unique molecular identifiers were incorporated during preparation of the TCRbeta library. MiXCR, applied by TCRdb to the PCR reads, yields one record per CDR3 protein. The sample holds roughly 98,000 distinct CDR3 sequences, 15% seen once. Sample: PBMCs, mostly from graft donor cells, taken 180 days after TCRalphabeta/CD19-depleted stem cell transplant. Receptor source: a male patient aged 2-9 years who had a stem cell transplant for acute lymphoblastic leukemia, so the T cells may come from the graft donor.

The CDR3 region has the DNA TGCGCCAGTTACACCGGGGTGTCAGAGACCCAGTACTTC. Amino acid sequence: CASYTGVSETQYF. The chain employs TRBV5-1 and TRBJ2-5; D possibly corresponds to TRBD2 (5 bases). The V end lost 8 bases, the J end lost 4 bases, and 15 bases lay between the germline ends. Germline assignment: CDR1 SGHRS and CDR2 YFSETQ. This CDR3 is built from 13 residues.

The rearrangement joins TRBV11-2 to TRBJ1-2; 7 nucleotides align to TRBD1. The CDR3 loop spans 15 amino acids. Germline V gives CDR1 SGHAT, CDR2 FQNNGV. V lost 1 base to trimming and J lost 2 bases; unmatched junction nucleotides: 4. The CDR3 nucleotides read TGTGCCAGCAGCTTAGGGATGGACAGGAACTATGGCTACACCTTC. Encoded protein: CASSLGMDRNYGYTF.

To note about this clonotype: Sequence at one end of the junction differs from germline and may be a read error. The chain links TRBV5-1 to TRBJ1-1; the match to TRBD1 covers 7 bases. CDR3 length equals 14 residues. Germline CDR1 reads SGHRS; CDR2 reads YFSETQ. The CDR3 spells CASSLAGGNTEASF. As DNA, the CDR3 is TGCGCCAGCAGCTTGGCAGGGGGGAACACTGAAGCTTCCTTT.

This chain uses TRBV5-5 with TRBJ2-7; 7 bases align to TRBD1. Germline loops: CDR1 SGHKS, CDR2 YYEKEE (reference sequence). This CDR3 spans 14 amino acids. Germline trimming cut 2 bases from V and 5 bases from J; bases unmatched to any gene: 7. The CDR3 spells CASSFRQGVDEQYF. CDR3 nucleotides: TGTGCCAGCAGCTTCCGGCAGGGGGTAGACGAGCAGTACTTC. The entire variable domain, with the rest obtained from reference TRBV5-5 and TRBJ2-7, is as follows: DAGVTQSPTHLIKTRGQQVTLRCSPISGHKSVSWYQQVLGQGPQFIFQYYEKEERGRGNFPDRFSARQFPNYSSELNVNALLLGDSALYLCASSFRQGVDEQYFGPGTRLTVT.

This clonotype occurred many times. The chain employs TRBV10-3 and TRBJ2-1; tentative D call: TRBD1 (5 bases). CDR3 length: 14 residues. Trimming stripped 7 bases from V and 0 bases from J, with 10 bases between. Germline CDR1 is ENHRY and CDR2 is SYGVKD. CDR3 coding DNA: TGTGCCATCATAGGGGAACTCTCCTACAATGAGCAGTTCTTC. Translated, it gives CAIIGELSYNEQFF.

At least ten counts were recorded for this clonotype. The gene calls are TRBV5-1 and TRBJ2-7; 7 positions match TRBD1. The CDR3 has 16 residues. V dropped 2 bases and J dropped 4; count of bases not matched to a gene: 12. Germline loops: CDR1 SGHRS, CDR2 YFSETQ. CDR3 DNA sequence: TGCGCCAGCAGCTTTTTTAGTTCGACAGGGACGTACGAGCAGTACTTC. It yields the protein CASSFFSSTGTYEQYF.

V is TRBV7-9 and J is TRBJ2-4, with 9 nucleotides matching TRBD1. This CDR3 spans 16 amino acids. From germline, CDR1 is SEHNR and CDR2 FQNEAQ (reference sequence). V shed 6 bases, J shed 3 bases, and the junction held 9 bases outside the gene matches. CDR3 sequence (DNA): TGTGCCAGCAGTTTCCGGACAGGGGACGGCAAAAACATTCAGTACTTC. Protein product: CASSFRTGDGKNIQYF. Full variable domain (outside the CDR3, taken from reference TRBV7-9 and TRBJ2-4): DTGVSQNPRHKITKRGQNVTFRCDPISEHNRLYWYRQTLGQGPEFLTYFQNEAQLEKSRLLSDRFSAERPKGSFSTLEIQRTEQGDSAMYLCASSFRTGDGKNIQYFGAGTRLSVL.

The chain links TRBV15 to TRBJ2-2, with TRBD2 as a possible D gene (5 bases). The CDR3 contains 15 residues. Trimming shortened V by 1 base and J by 0 bases, and 6 bases separated the two germline ends. Germline CDR1 and CDR2: LNHNV and YYDKDF (reference sequence). The CDR3 nucleotides read TGTGCCACCAGCAGAGCCGGGACGAACACCGGGGAGCTGTTTTTT. This encodes CATSRAGTNTGELFF. The full variable domain, rest sourced from reference TRBV15 and TRBJ2-2, is DAMVIQNPRYQVTQFGKPVTLSCSQTLNHNVMYWYQQKSSQAPKLLFHYYDKDFNNEADTPDNFQSRRPNTSFCFLDIRSPGLGDTAMYLCATSRAGTNTGELFFGEGSRLTVL.

CDR3 protein: CSARKAATYEQYF. The CDR3 region has the DNA TGCAGTGCTAGAAAGGCGGCCACCTACGAGCAGTACTTC. The chain uses TRBV20-1 and TRBJ2-7; D gene uncertain. The CDR3 has 13 amino acids. Deletions cut 2 bases from V and 2 bases from J, with 10 bases between. CDR1 DFQATT and CDR2 SNEGSKA come from the germline V gene (reference sequence).

The CDR3 sequence is CASSLQGRNEKLFF. CDR3 coding DNA: TGTGCCAGCAGTCTACAGGGGCGGAATGAAAAACTGTTTTTT. The V call is TRBV12-3 or TRBV12-4, the J call TRBJ1-4; the match to TRBD1 covers 7 bases. With 5 bases clipped from V and 5 bases from J, the junction kept 5 bases outside the gene matches. The CDR3 consists of 14 residues.

The gene calls are TRBV27 and TRBJ2-7, with D hard to call. V dropped 3 bases and J dropped 3 bases, with 12 bases sitting between them. Germline values: CDR1 MNHEY, CDR2 SMNVEV (reference sequence). The CDR3 has 14 amino acids. In nucleotides, the CDR3 is TGTGCCAGCAGTTTGTCGGCGACTGACTACGAGCAGTACTTC. It encodes CASSLSATDYEQYF.

This clonotype was seen a handful of times. This chain joins TRBV20-1 and TRBJ1-4; D possibly corresponds to TRBD1 (6 bases). Trimming shortened V by 6 bases and J by 6 bases, and 17 bases separated the two germline ends. CDR3 size: 14 residues. Germline V CDR1 and CDR2: DFQATT, SNEGSKA (reference sequence). This chain's CDR3 is CSAPQGYVDEKLFF. For the CDR3, the DNA is TGCAGTGCACCACAGGGATACGTTGATGAAAAACTGTTTTTT.

This clonotype was seen repeatedly, ten times or more. V and J are TRBV6-2 or TRBV6-3 and TRBJ2-7, with 7 bases aligning to TRBD2. The CDR3 sequence is 15 residues long. The germline CDR1 and CDR2 sequences are MNHEY and SVGEGT. V shed 8 bases and J 2 bases; nucleotides not matched to a gene: 12. This CDR3 reads CASRGEWDRPYEQYF. The CDR3 DNA follows: TGTGCCAGCCGGGGGGAATGGGACCGTCCCTACGAGCAGTACTTC.

The table lists this clonotype with many counts. The V call is TRBV5-5, the J call TRBJ2-2; a weak D match, TRBD2 (5 bases). CDR1 is SGHKS, CDR2 YYEKEE, per germline (reference sequence). V gave up 4 bases and J gave up 2 bases, with 12 bases separating them. This CDR3 has 15 residues. The CDR3: CASSRIAGNTGELFF. CDR3 nucleotide sequence: TGTGCCAGCAGCCGGATTGCGGGCAACACCGGGGAGCTGTTTTTT.

The V and J genes are TRBV29-1 and TRBJ2-2; unclear D gene. There are 12 residues in the CDR3. CDR1 and CDR2 from the germline V gene are SQVTM and ANQGSEA. The ends were cut back, 3 bases at V and 6 bases at J, with 8 bases in the middle. CDR3 DNA sequence: TGCAGCGTTGAGGCGTTGGCCGGGGAGCTGTTTTTT. Protein sequence: CSVEALAGELFF.

This clonotype has just one count. In DNA form, the CDR3 reads TGTGCCAGCAGACGGACGCCTCACAGAGACAATGAGCAGTTCTTC. Its translation: CASRRTPHRDNEQFF. V gene TRBV11-2 combines with J gene TRBJ2-1; unclear D gene. CDR1 and CDR2 from the germline V gene are SGHAT and FQNNGV. The CDR3 covers 15 residues. The germline V and J ends were trimmed by 6 bases and 5 bases, with 17 bases remaining between them.

V and J are TRBV29-1 and TRBJ1-4; D not certain. The CDR3 spans 13 residues. V was pared by 6 bases and J by 5 bases, with 13 bases between. Germline assignment: CDR1 SQVTM and CDR2 ANQGSEA. The CDR3 DNA sequence: TGCAGCGTAGGTTTGAGGGCGAATGAAAAACTGTTTTTT. Translating gives CSVGLRANEKLFF.

This clonotype was recorded a few times. The chain links TRBV7-2 to TRBJ2-4; no reliable D call. Trimming shortened V by 3 bases and J by 2 bases, and 14 bases separated the two germline ends. Germline V gives CDR1 SGHTA, CDR2 FQGNSA. The CDR3 length is 16 residues. The CDR3 here is CASSFGTTPSKNIQYF. Written as DNA, the CDR3 is TGTGCCAGCAGCTTTGGCACTACACCCTCCAAAAACATTCAGTACTTC. The whole variable domain, remainder taken from reference TRBV7-2 and TRBJ2-4, is GAGVSQSPSNKVTEKGKDVELRCDPISGHTALYWYRQSLGQGLEFLIYFQGNSAPDKSGLPSDRFSAERTGGSVSTLTIQRTQQEDSAVYLCASSFGTTPSKNIQYFGAGTRLSVL.

The sample holds a few counts of this clonotype. The V and J genes are TRBV2 and TRBJ1-5, with no clear D. CDR3 length: 12 amino acids. Trimming shortened V by 4 bases and J by 5 bases, and 6 bases separated the two germline ends. Germline V CDR1 and CDR2: SNHLY, FYNNEI. The CDR3 DNA sequence: TGTGCCAGCAGTGTAAATGATCAGCCCCAGCATTTT. It codes for CASSVNDQPQHF.

On this clonotype itself: A read error may explain this, as a much larger clone is one base away. The J gene is TRBJ2-2, the V gene TRBV7-7; 7 nucleotides align to TRBD2. CDR1 and CDR2 from the germline V gene are SSHAT and FNYEAQ (reference sequence). The CDR3 length is 17 residues. The CDR3 DNA follows: TGTGCCAGCAGCAAGATTCCGGGACTAAGGAACACCGGGGAGCAGTTTTTT. Protein: CASSKIPGLRNTGEQFF.

This sequence joins TRBV7-2 and TRBJ2-2; no clear D. CDR3 length: 15 amino acids. Between the trimmed V and J ends, which lost 8 bases and 5 bases, there was a span of 18 bases. Germline-derived CDR1 and CDR2 are SGHTA and FQGNSA. The CDR3 loop is CASGVAPAWTGELFF. CDR3 DNA: TGTGCCAGCGGGGTGGCCCCCGCCTGGACCGGGGAGCTGTTTTTT. Looking up the rest from reference TRBV7-2 and TRBJ2-2 gives the full variable domain: GAGVSQSPSNKVTEKGKDVELRCDPISGHTALYWYRQSLGQGLEFLIYFQGNSAPDKSGLPSDRFSAERTGGSVSTLTIQRTQQEDSAVYLCASGVAPAWTGELFFGEGSRLTVL.

This clonotype is a singleton in its sample. This sequence joins TRBV25-1 and TRBJ1-5; TRBD1 matches 10 bases. Germline CDR1 and CDR2: MGHDK and SYGVNS. CDR3 length equals 15 residues. After removal of 5 bases from V and 4 bases from J, the junction contained 5 bases not matched to a gene. CDR3 in DNA: TGTGCCAGCAGTCCCGCGGGACAGGGGAATCAGCCCCAGCATTTT. Protein: CASSPAGQGNQPQHF.

The chain joins TRBV12-3 or TRBV12-4 to TRBJ2-1, with a possible D match to TRBD2 (6 bases). Trimming removed 4 bases at V and 7 bases at J, with 14 bases between. The CDR3 has 14 residues. The chain's CDR3 is CASSSRVGGNEQFF. The CDR3 DNA reads as TGTGCCAGCAGTTCGCGGGTTGGGGGGAATGAGCAGTTCTTC.

The chain couples TRBV18 to TRBJ2-7; TRBD1 matches at 10 bases. The CDR3 has 16 residues. Germline V gene sequence: CDR1 KGHSH, CDR2 LQKENI. V dropped 5 bases and J dropped 3; count of bases not matched to a gene: 10. CDR3 nucleotide sequence: TGTGCCAGCTCAACCAAATGGGGACAGGGGAACTACGAGCAGTACTTC. This gives the protein CASSTKWGQGNYEQYF.